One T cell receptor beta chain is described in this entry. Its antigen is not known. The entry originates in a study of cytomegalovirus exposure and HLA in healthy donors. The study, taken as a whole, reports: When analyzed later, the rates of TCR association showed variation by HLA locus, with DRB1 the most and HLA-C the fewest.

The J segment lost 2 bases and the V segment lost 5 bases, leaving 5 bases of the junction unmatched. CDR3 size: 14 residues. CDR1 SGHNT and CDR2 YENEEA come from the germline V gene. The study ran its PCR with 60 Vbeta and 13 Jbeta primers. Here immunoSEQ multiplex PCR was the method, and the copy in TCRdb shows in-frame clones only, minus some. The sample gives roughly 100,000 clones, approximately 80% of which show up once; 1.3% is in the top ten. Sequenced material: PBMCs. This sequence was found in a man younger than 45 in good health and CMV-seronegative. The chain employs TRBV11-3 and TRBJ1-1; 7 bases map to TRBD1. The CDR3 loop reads CASSLGTANTEAFF. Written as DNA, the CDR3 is TGTGCCAGCAGCCTGGGGACAGCCAACACTGAAGCTTTCTTT.